The 2 T cell receptor beta chains listed next were all sequenced from one sample in a study of cytomegalovirus exposure and HLA in healthy donors. The PCR contained 60 Vbeta and 13 Jbeta primers. The table came from immunoSEQ multiplex PCR; TCRdb's copy has only in-frame clones and leaves some out. Of about 120,000 clones listed, under 80% are singletons. Material: PBMCs. Source of these receptors: a man aged 55 to 70 in good health and CMV-seropositive.

The gene calls are TRBV5-6 and TRBJ2-3; D not resolved. CDR1 and CDR2 (germline): SGHDT, YYEEEE. Trimming cost V 1 base and J 6 bases, with 6 bases left between them. The CDR3 spans 12 residues. The CDR3 DNA is TGTGCCAGCAGCTTGATTTCGGATACGCAGTATTTT. Protein product: CASSLISDTQYF.

This chain links TRBV2 with TRBJ1-1; 7 bases map to TRBD1. The CDR3 contains 15 residues. The germline V gene encodes CDR1 SNHLY and CDR2 FYNNEI. V shed 3 bases, J shed 0 bases, and the junction held 4 bases outside the gene matches. The CDR3 region has the DNA TGTGCCAGCAGTGAGGAGGGGGCGTTGAACACTGAAGCTTTCTTT. It codes for CASSEEGALNTEAFF. Based on the CDR3 plus reference TRBV2 and TRBJ1-1, the full variable domain is EPEVTQTPSHQVTQMGQEVILRCVPISNHLYFYWYRQILGQKVEFLVSFYNNEISEKSEIFDDQFSVERPDGSNFTLKIRSTKLEDSAMYFCASSEEGALNTEAFFGQGTRLTVV.